This T cell receptor (beta chain) was sequenced during a study of immune characterization of retroperitoneal liposarcoma. By proportion, this clonotype is medium-sized. TCRdb ran MiXCR on the PCR reads and lists one entry per CDR3 protein. The table has about 11,000 distinct CDR3 sequences, approximately 22% seen once. Germline CDR1 and CDR2: MNHNS and SASEGT. V was clipped by 8 bases and J by 5 bases, with 10 bases between them. This CDR3 has 12 amino acids. The sequenced sample consisted of blood. The chain links TRBV6-1 to TRBJ2-1, with a tentative D call TRBD2 (6 bases). The sequence came from a female donor with retroperitoneal liposarcoma. CDR3 DNA: TGTGCCAGCCGGACTACCGACAATGAGCAGTTCTTC. Its protein is CASRTTDNEQFF.